This passage covers 16 T cell receptor beta chains from one sample sequenced in a study of blood T cell repertoires in COVID-19. Profiling relied on immunoSEQ multiplex PCR, and the TCRdb table lists in-frame clones only, not all of them. The sample contains about 310,000 clones, 70% to 90% of which appear only once. Sequencing was carried out using peripheral blood. The receptors here all came from a woman between 45 and 60 years old who had recovered from COVID-19.

V gene TRBV4-1 combines with J gene TRBJ2-5; 7 bases are a match to TRBD2. Germline assignment: CDR1 MGHRA and CDR2 YSYEKL. The CDR3 has 15 amino acids. Germline trimming cut 3 bases from V and 3 bases from J; bases unmatched to any gene: 7. The CDR3 loop reads CASSHNGRGEETQYF. The CDR3 coding sequence is TGCGCCAGCAGCCATAACGGACGGGGGGAAGAGACCCAGTACTTC.

This rearrangement joins TRBV5-1 to TRBJ2-3; TRBD2 might be the D (6 bases). V was clipped by 7 bases and J by 2 bases, with 23 bases between them. The CDR3 extends over 17 amino acids. Germline V CDR1 and CDR2: SGHRS, YFSETQ. The CDR3 bases are TGCGCCAGCGCTCCTACCGCGGGACTTCCTATCACAGATACGCAGTATTTT. This encodes CASAPTAGLPITDTQYF.

The rearrangement links TRBV29-1 to TRBJ1-2; perhaps TRBD1 as D (6 bases). Germline V gives CDR1 SQVTM, CDR2 ANQGSEA. The V gene lost 4 bases and the J gene lost 5 bases, with 14 bases spanning the gap. The CDR3 is 13 residues long. The CDR3 reads CSVVNREGYGYTF. The CDR3 DNA reads TGCAGCGTTGTGAACAGGGAGGGGTATGGCTACACCTTC. Supplemented by reference TRBV29-1 and TRBJ1-2, the full variable domain reads SAVISQKPSRDICQRGTSLTIQCQVDSQVTMMFWYRQQPGQSLTLIATANQGSEATYESGFVIDKFPISRPNLTFSTLTVSNMSPEDSSIYLCSVVNREGYGYTFGSGTRLTVV.

The chain is built from TRBV5-6 and TRBJ1-3; perhaps TRBD1 as D (6 bases). Germline V gives CDR1 SGHDT, CDR2 YYEEEE. The CDR3 spans 15 residues. The V end lost 0 bases, the J end lost 4 bases, and 11 bases lay between the germline ends. CDR3 sequence: CASSLDSGVGNTIYF. Written as DNA, the CDR3 is TGTGCCAGCAGCTTGGACTCAGGGGTGGGAAACACCATATATTTT. The full variable domain, its missing parts supplied by reference TRBV5-6 and TRBJ1-3, is DAGVTQSPTHLIKTRGQQVTLRCSPKSGHDTVSWYQQALGQGPQFIFQYYEEEERQRGNFPDRFSGHQFPNYSSELNVNALLLGDSALYLCASSLDSGVGNTIYFGEGSWLTVV.

The gene calls are TRBV6-2 or TRBV6-3 and TRBJ1-5, with a possible D match to TRBD1 (5 bases). V lost 2 bases, J lost 4 bases, and 18 bases lay in between. CDR1 MNHEY and CDR2 SVGEGT come from the germline V gene. This CDR3 contains 17 residues. For the CDR3, the DNA is TGTGCCAGCAGTTACAACCAAGGACATCTGAGGAATCAGCCCCAGCATTTT. Encoded protein: CASSYNQGHLRNQPQHF.

The chain joins TRBV7-2 to TRBJ2-2; D possibly corresponds to TRBD1 (5 bases). This CDR3 spans 15 amino acids. Trimming removed 3 bases from V and 7 bases from J, with 15 bases in between. CDR1 SGHTA and CDR2 FQGNSA come from the germline V gene. DNA for the CDR3: TGTGCCAGCAGCTTTATACTGGTCAGGGACGGGGAGCTGTTTTTT. This encodes CASSFILVRDGELFF.

The chain employs TRBV7-2 and TRBJ1-6; weak D call: TRBD1 (6 bases). The CDR3 has 15 residues. Per germline, CDR1 SGHTA and CDR2 FQGNSA. V shed 3 bases and J shed 7 bases, with 13 bases lying between them. CDR3 in amino acids: CASSFAGRGNSPLHF. DNA for the CDR3: TGTGCCAGCAGCTTCGCTGGCAGGGGAAATTCACCCCTCCACTTT.

The chain uses TRBV28 and TRBJ1-4, with a tentative D call TRBD1 (6 bases). V gave up 8 bases and J gave up 5 bases, with 24 bases separating them. Germline loops: CDR1 MDHEN, CDR2 SYDVKM. CDR3 length: 17 amino acids. The CDR3 region has the DNA TGTGCCAGCTCCCCCTCGGAGGGGGGGGCGACAAATGAAAAACTGTTTTTT. It specifies CASSPSEGGATNEKLFF.

The chain links TRBV11-2 to TRBJ1-4; D is perhaps TRBD1 (5 bases). Trimming left V 3 bases short and J 7 bases short, with 12 bases between. CDR3 length: 14 residues. CDR1 SGHAT and CDR2 FQNNGV come from the germline V gene. CDR3 amino acids: CASSLSGGREKLFF. The CDR3, as DNA: TGTGCCAGCAGCTTGTCGGGGGGTCGTGAAAAACTGTTTTTT.

The rearrangement joins TRBV28 to TRBJ2-7; 7 positions agree with TRBD1. Trimming removed 6 bases from V and 6 bases from J; junction bases left unmatched: 14. CDR1 MDHEN and CDR2 SYDVKM come from the germline V gene. The CDR3 sequence is 15 residues long. The DNA of the CDR3 is TGTGCCAGCAGATACAGAGACAGGGCCTCGGGCGAGCAGTACTTC. Its protein is CASRYRDRASGEQYF.

This clone was seen just once. V and J are TRBV7-2 and TRBJ2-5, with TRBD1 matching 9 bases. The CDR3 loop spans 15 amino acids. Trimming cost V 5 bases and J 5 bases; bases outside gene matches: 9. Germline CDR1 and CDR2: SGHTA and FQGNSA. This CDR3 is CASSPYGTGTETQYF. DNA of the CDR3: TGTGCCAGCAGCCCGTACGGGACAGGGACCGAGACCCAGTACTTC.

This clone was picked up one time. The chain's CDR3 is CASSENAGGTYEQYF. The CDR3 DNA is TGTGCCAGCAGTGAAAATGCGGGGGGCACCTACGAGCAGTACTTC. This chain uses TRBV6-1 with TRBJ2-7; TRBD2 agrees at 8 bases. The J segment lost 2 bases and the V segment lost 2 bases, leaving 5 bases of the junction unmatched. Germline lookup yields CDR1 MNHNS and CDR2 SASEGT. The CDR3 loop spans 15 amino acids.

V gene TRBV20-1 combines with J gene TRBJ1-1; no reliable D call. V lost 3 bases and J lost 1, with 6 bases in between. There are 12 residues in the CDR3. Looked up from germline, CDR1 is DFQATT and CDR2 is SNEGSKA (reference sequence). CDR3 in DNA: TGCAGTGCTAGTCCGGGGAACACTGAAGCTTTCTTT. Translation gives CSASPGNTEAFF.

The chain carries TRBV7-2 and TRBJ1-2; unclear D gene. CDR1 and CDR2 from the germline V gene are SGHTA and FQGNSA. This CDR3 has 13 residues. Trimming took 5 bases from V and 5 from J, leaving 12 bases between them. CDR3 coding DNA: TGTGCCAGCAGCGAACAGAGGGATTATGGCTACACCTTC. The encoded protein is CASSEQRDYGYTF.

This clone was found once. J is TRBJ2-2 and V is TRBV7-2, with D hard to call. The CDR3 is 13 residues long. CDR1 and CDR2 (germline): SGHTA, FQGNSA. Between the trimmed V and J ends, which lost 5 bases and 3 bases, there was a span of 7 bases. CDR3 amino acids: CASSRQDTGELFF. The CDR3 bases are TGTGCCAGCAGCCGTCAGGACACCGGGGAGCTGTTTTTT.

The chain carries TRBV19 and TRBJ2-2; tentative D call: TRBD1 (5 bases). V lost 5 bases to trimming and J lost 0 bases, with 10 bases between them. Germline assignment: CDR1 LNHDA and CDR2 SQIVND (reference sequence). CDR3 length: 15 residues. In DNA, the CDR3 is TGTGCCAGTAGTTGGGGCAGCGCGAACACCGGGGAGCTGTTTTTT. As protein: CASSWGSANTGELFF.